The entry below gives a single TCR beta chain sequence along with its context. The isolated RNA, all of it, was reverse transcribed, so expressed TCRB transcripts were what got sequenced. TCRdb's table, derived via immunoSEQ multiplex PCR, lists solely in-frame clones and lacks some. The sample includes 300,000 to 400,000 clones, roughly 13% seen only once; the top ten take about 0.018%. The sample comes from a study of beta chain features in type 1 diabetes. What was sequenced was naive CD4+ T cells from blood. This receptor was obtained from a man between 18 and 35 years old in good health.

The CDR3 here is CASSYRDRGPGELFF. The DNA for the CDR3 is TGTGCCAGCAGCTATCGGGACAGGGGGCCCGGGGAGCTGTTTTTT. The chain is built from TRBV7-2 and TRBJ2-2; 12 bases agree with TRBD1. The germline gives CDR1 SGHTA, CDR2 FQGNSA. J was trimmed by 6 bases and V by 4 bases; bases with no gene match: 3. CDR3 size: 15 residues.